This entry lists 15 T cell receptor beta chains sequenced from one sample in a study of graft-versus-host responses after intestinal transplantation. No antigen has been assigned to these receptors. TCRdb's copy holds only in-frame clones and misses some; the assay was immunoSEQ multiplex PCR. The profile covers around 95,000 clones, with roughly 84% appearing a single time and roughly 0.97% taken by the ten largest. This material consisted of unstimulated CD4+ T cells sorted from spleen or lymph node cells, taken before transplant. Receptors were obtained from a human donor who was the organ donor for an intestinal transplant.

The chain is built from TRBV2 and TRBJ1-6, with 7 bases that match TRBD1. This CDR3 is 14 amino acids long. The V and J ends lost 4 bases and 7 bases, in that order; junction bases with no gene match: 4. Germline V gene data show CDR1 as SNHLY and CDR2 as FYNNEI. The CDR3 sequence is CASSADRSNSPLHF. CDR3 nucleotides: TGTGCCAGCAGTGCGGACAGGTCAAATTCACCCCTCCACTTT.

V is TRBV5-1 and J is TRBJ2-3; TRBD2 matches 8 bases. The CDR3 runs to 15 residues. V lost 3 bases and J lost 1; bases outside the gene matches: 4. Germline CDR1 is SGHRS and CDR2 is YFSETQ. The CDR3 region is CASSYRAGGTDTQYF. As DNA, the CDR3 is TGCGCCAGCAGCTACCGAGCGGGGGGCACAGATACGCAGTATTTT.

The J gene is TRBJ2-5, the V gene TRBV19, with 9 bases lining up with TRBD1. The CDR3 totals 16 residues. V was clipped by 5 bases and J by 5 bases; unmatched bases: 12. The germline V gene encodes CDR1 LNHDA and CDR2 SQIVND (reference sequence). Written as DNA, the CDR3 is TGTGCCAGTAGTCCCCGGGGGACAGGGAACCTGGAGACCCAGTACTTC. It yields the protein CASSPRGTGNLETQYF.

The table lists this clone with a count of one. A junction boundary mismatches the germline segment, possibly from a read error. The rearrangement links TRBV11-3 to TRBJ1-6; D gene uncertain. The CDR3 sequence is 13 residues long. CDR1 and CDR2 from the germline V gene are SGHNT and YENEEA. CDR3 nucleotides: TGTGCCAGCAGCCTAGAAGCGGATTCACCCCTCCACTTT. As protein: CASSLEADSPLHF.

The chain links TRBV19 to TRBJ1-1; D is possibly TRBD1 (5 bases). The V end was cut by 10 bases, the J end by 1 base, with 19 bases between. Per germline, CDR1 LNHDA and CDR2 SQIVND (reference sequence). The CDR3 runs 15 residues. In DNA, the CDR3 is TGTGCCACCACCCTGGGGGGGGAATCGAACACTGAAGCTTTCTTT. Encoded protein: CATTLGGESNTEAFF. The variable domain in full, with the rest retrieved from reference TRBV19 and TRBJ1-1, is DGGITQSPKYLFRKEGQNVTLSCEQNLNHDAMYWYRQDPGQGLRLIYYSQIVNDFQKGDIAEGYSVSREKKESFPLTVTSAQKNPTAFYLCATTLGGESNTEAFFGQGTRLTVV.

This clone was detected only once. This rearrangement joins TRBV5-6 to TRBJ1-1; D is uncertain. Germline V CDR1 and CDR2: SGHDT, YYEEEE. The CDR3 has 14 residues. The germline V and J ends were trimmed by 0 bases and 2 bases, with 8 bases remaining between them. CDR3 protein: CASSLGAQNTEAFF. The CDR3 coding sequence is TGTGCCAGCAGCTTGGGCGCACAAAACACTGAAGCTTTCTTT.

The chain combines TRBV18 with TRBJ2-7; TRBD2 is a possible D gene (5 bases). Germline assignment: CDR1 KGHSH and CDR2 LQKENI. The CDR3 has 14 amino acids. Trimming took 3 bases from V and 6 from J, leaving 15 bases between them. CDR3 in amino acids: CASSPLISEREQYF. CDR3 in DNA: TGTGCCAGCTCACCTTTGATTAGCGAACGCGAGCAGTACTTC.

Details on this clone: The conserved closing phenylalanine or tryptophan is absent in this CDR3, likely reflecting a read error. The DNA is left out, because the CDR3 cannot be placed on it with certainty; the CDR3 is given as TCRdb lists it. The chain links TRBV7-9 to TRBJ1-2. The CDR3 comprises 10 residues, both ends counted. CDR1 and CDR2 from the germline V gene are SEHNR and FQNEAQ (reference sequence). CDR3 residues: CASSRELKEI.

The CDR3 bases are TGTGCCAGTATGAAGCGGGGGGGCATCTACGAGCAGTACTTC. This translates into CASMKRGGIYEQYF. The genes are TRBV27 and TRBJ2-7, with 10 bases identical to TRBD2. Germline values: CDR1 MNHEY, CDR2 SMNVEV (reference sequence). The CDR3 runs 14 residues. The ends lost 9 bases at V and 3 bases at J; junction bases unmatched: 8.

The genes are TRBV15 and TRBJ2-2; D assignment may be TRBD1 or TRBD2 (5 bases each). Trimming stripped 0 bases from V and 4 bases from J, with 9 bases between. This CDR3 contains 15 residues. The germline CDR1 and CDR2 sequences are LNHNV and YYDKDF (reference sequence). The CDR3 nucleotides read TGTGCCACCAGCAGAGATCCAGGGACCACCGGGGAGCTGTTTTTT. Translated, it gives CATSRDPGTTGELFF. The whole variable domain, remainder taken from reference TRBV15 and TRBJ2-2, is DAMVIQNPRYQVTQFGKPVTLSCSQTLNHNVMYWYQQKSSQAPKLLFHYYDKDFNNEADTPDNFQSRRPNTSFCFLDIRSPGLGDTAMYLCATSRDPGTTGELFFGEGSRLTVL.

V and J are TRBV10-3 and TRBJ1-5, with D unresolved. Germline CDR1 ENHRY, CDR2 SYGVKD. This CDR3 is built from 14 residues. Trimming pared 11 bases from V and 0 bases from J, leaving 14 bases between. CDR3 sequence: CAADTADSNQPQHF. CDR3 in DNA: TGTGCCGCTGATACAGCAGATAGCAATCAGCCCCAGCATTTT.

This clone was counted once. The rearrangement uses TRBV7-2 and TRBJ2-3, with 11 positions matching TRBD2. After removal of 3 bases from V and 1 base from J, the junction contained 3 bases not matched to a gene. From germline, CDR1 is SGHTA and CDR2 FQGNSA. This CDR3 has 16 residues. In nucleotides, the CDR3 is TGTGCCAGCAGCTTTCTAGCGGGGGGCCGCACAGATACGCAGTATTTT. Protein sequence: CASSFLAGGRTDTQYF. The whole variable domain, filled in from reference TRBV7-2 and TRBJ2-3, reads GAGVSQSPSNKVTEKGKDVELRCDPISGHTALYWYRQSLGQGLEFLIYFQGNSAPDKSGLPSDRFSAERTGGSVSTLTIQRTQQEDSAVYLCASSFLAGGRTDTQYFGPGTRLTVL.

V usage is TRBV19 and J usage is TRBJ1-1, with D hard to call. The CDR3 runs to 11 residues. Germline loops: CDR1 LNHDA, CDR2 SQIVND (reference sequence). The V and J ends lost 5 bases and 4 bases respectively, with 5 bases between them. The CDR3 DNA reads TGTGCCAGTAGTTCAGCCACTGAAGCTTTCTTT. This translates into CASSSATEAFF.

V is TRBV28 and J is TRBJ2-1; D perhaps matches TRBD2 (6 bases). The CDR3 totals 15 residues. Germline CDR1 MDHEN, CDR2 SYDVKM. V lost 3 bases and J lost 4, with 13 bases in between. This chain's CDR3 is CASSFGGAGYNEQFF. In DNA form, the CDR3 reads TGTGCCAGCAGTTTTGGCGGGGCGGGTTACAATGAGCAGTTCTTC.

This chain connects TRBV5-4 to TRBJ1-1, with D unclear. V was pared by 4 bases and J by 2 bases, with 9 bases between. The germline V gene has CDR1 SGHNT and CDR2 YYREEE (reference sequence). The CDR3 runs to 13 residues. CDR3 in DNA: TGTGCCAGCAGCCGCAAAACAAACACTGAAGCTTTCTTT. Translated: CASSRKTNTEAFF.